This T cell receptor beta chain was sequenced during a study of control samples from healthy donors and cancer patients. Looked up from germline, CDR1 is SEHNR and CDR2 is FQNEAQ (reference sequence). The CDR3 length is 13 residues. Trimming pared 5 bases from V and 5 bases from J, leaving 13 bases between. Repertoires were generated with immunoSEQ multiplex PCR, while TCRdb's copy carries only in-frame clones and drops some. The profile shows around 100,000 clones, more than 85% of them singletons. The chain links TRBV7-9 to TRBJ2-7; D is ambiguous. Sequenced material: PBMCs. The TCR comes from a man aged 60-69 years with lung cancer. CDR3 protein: CASSPPAADEQYF. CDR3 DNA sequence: TGTGCCAGCAGCCCCCCGGCCGCTGACGAGCAGTACTTC.